This T cell receptor beta chain was sequenced in a study of cytomegalovirus exposure and HLA in healthy donors. Study in general: HLA-typed donors were the source of about 85 million unique TCRs, which an early data release held.

The study ran its PCR with 60 Vbeta and 13 Jbeta primers. TCRdb's copy holds only in-frame clones and misses some; the assay was immunoSEQ multiplex PCR. The sample includes under 140,000 clones, 70% to 90% of them seen just once. Study results and caveats: The study labeled 170 or so TCR beta chains cytomegalovirus-associated.

Note on this clone: Its antigen is not identified.

The clonotype originates from a man in his forties in good health and CMV-seronegative. Material: PBMCs.

The CDR3 bases are TGTGCCAGCAGCCAAGCCAGTGCAACTAATGAAAAACTGTTTTTT. Translating gives CASSQASATNEKLFF. The chain links TRBV4-2 to TRBJ1-4; no clear D. The CDR3 consists of 15 residues. Germline V gene data show CDR1 as LGHNA and CDR2 as YNFKEQ. Trimming took 1 base from V and 0 from J, leaving 6 bases between them.